This passage covers 11 T cell receptor beta chains from one sample sequenced in a study of technical replicates of blood from several donors. Produced via immunoSEQ multiplex PCR; TCRdb's table is partial and in-frame only. This table holds tens of thousands of clones, roughly 98% found once. The specimen was T cells isolated from PBMCs. These receptors originate from a human donor in good health.

The count of this clone is one. This chain connects TRBV6-1 to TRBJ2-3; D call uncertain. Trimming took off 0 bases at V and 6 bases at J, with 22 bases between the two ends. CDR1 and CDR2 (germline): MNHNS, SASEGT. The CDR3 is made up of 18 amino acids. The CDR3 sequence: CASSEALRVNQAADTQYF. CDR3 DNA sequence: TGTGCCAGCAGTGAAGCGCTTCGTGTGAACCAGGCCGCCGATACGCAGTATTTT.

The chain employs TRBV28 and TRBJ2-1, with D perhaps TRBD2 (6 bases). This CDR3 has 13 residues. From germline, CDR1 is MDHEN and CDR2 SYDVKM. V was cut by 8 bases and J by 0 bases, with 8 bases left in between. The CDR3: CASRGSSYNEQFF. CDR3 nucleotides: TGTGCCAGCCGGGGGAGCTCCTACAATGAGCAGTTCTTC.

V and J are TRBV29-1 and TRBJ1-4; perhaps TRBD1 as D (6 bases). CDR1 is SQVTM and CDR2 is ANQGSEA in the germline V gene. V lost 6 bases and J lost 6, with 23 bases in between. This CDR3 has 16 residues. For the CDR3, the DNA is TGCAGCGTCCACTATTCAACGACAGGCGTCGATGAAAAACTGTTTTTT. Protein product: CSVHYSTTGVDEKLFF.

The chain is built from TRBV28 and TRBJ2-6; D uncertain. CDR3 length: 15 residues. Trimming removed 4 bases at V and 4 bases at J, with 11 bases between. Germline loops: CDR1 MDHEN, CDR2 SYDVKM. The CDR3 sequence: CASSSIRSGANVLTF. CDR3 coding DNA: TGTGCCAGCAGTTCTATCAGGTCCGGGGCCAACGTCCTGACTTTC.

The chain links TRBV30 to TRBJ2-7; weak D call: TRBD2 (5 bases). V shed 0 bases and J shed 3 bases, with 6 bases lying between them. The CDR3 has 12 amino acids. Germline V CDR1 and CDR2: GTSNPN, SVGIG (reference sequence). The CDR3 DNA reads as TGTGCCTGGAGTGTACGGGGCTACGAGCAGTACTTC. As protein: CAWSVRGYEQYF.

The chain joins TRBV9 to TRBJ2-2; the match to TRBD2 covers 10 bases. This CDR3 is built from 17 residues. Germline V lookup: CDR1 SGDLS, CDR2 YYNGEE. The junction had 5 bases not matched to a gene; V was cut back by 1 base and J by 2 bases. As DNA, the CDR3 is TGTGCCAGCAGCGTAACCGGGACTAGCGTAAACACCGGGGAGCTGTTTTTT. Protein product: CASSVTGTSVNTGELFF.

The V and J genes are TRBV19 and TRBJ2-1; TRBD2 aligns across 7 bases. Germline CDR1 reads LNHDA; CDR2 reads SQIVND (reference sequence). The CDR3 has 14 residues. V lost 6 bases, J lost 2 bases, and 4 bases stayed unmatched. The CDR3: CASRSGTTYNEQFF. CDR3 nucleotides: TGTGCCAGTAGAAGCGGGACGACCTACAATGAGCAGTTCTTC.

The rearrangement links TRBV29-1 to TRBJ2-3; 11 positions agree with TRBD2. Per the germline V gene, CDR1 is SQVTM and CDR2 is ANQGSEA. J lost 3 bases, V lost 7 bases, and 6 bases had no gene match. CDR3 size: 14 residues. The chain's CDR3 is CSARLAGRTDTQYF. The CDR3 nucleotides are TGCAGCGCCCGACTAGCGGGAAGAACAGATACGCAGTATTTT.

This chain connects TRBV19 to TRBJ1-5; 10 positions match TRBD1. The CDR3 length is 13 residues. The germline V gene encodes CDR1 LNHDA and CDR2 SQIVND (reference sequence). Trimming cost V 8 bases and J 6 bases; bases outside gene matches: 4. CDR3 sequence: CASSDRGTQPQHF. The DNA for the CDR3 is TGTGCCAGTTCGGACAGGGGGACTCAGCCCCAGCATTTT.

The V and J genes are TRBV20-1 and TRBJ1-1; D remains ambiguous. This CDR3 has 11 residues. Germline V lookup: CDR1 DFQATT, CDR2 SNEGSKA (reference sequence). With 6 bases removed from V and 8 bases from J, the gap between germline ends came to 13 bases. CDR3 nucleotide sequence: TGCAGTGCCATGATGGCCCCCGAAGCTTTCTTT. Amino acid sequence: CSAMMAPEAFF.

This rearrangement joins TRBV5-6 to TRBJ2-1; 9 bases align to TRBD1. The V gene's germline CDR1 is SGHDT and CDR2 YYEEEE. With 5 bases clipped from V and 9 bases from J, the junction kept 6 bases outside the gene matches. The CDR3 spans 13 residues. CDR3 coding DNA: TGTGCCAGCAGTAAAACAGGGGGCCTTGAGCAGTTCTTC. This translates into CASSKTGGLEQFF.